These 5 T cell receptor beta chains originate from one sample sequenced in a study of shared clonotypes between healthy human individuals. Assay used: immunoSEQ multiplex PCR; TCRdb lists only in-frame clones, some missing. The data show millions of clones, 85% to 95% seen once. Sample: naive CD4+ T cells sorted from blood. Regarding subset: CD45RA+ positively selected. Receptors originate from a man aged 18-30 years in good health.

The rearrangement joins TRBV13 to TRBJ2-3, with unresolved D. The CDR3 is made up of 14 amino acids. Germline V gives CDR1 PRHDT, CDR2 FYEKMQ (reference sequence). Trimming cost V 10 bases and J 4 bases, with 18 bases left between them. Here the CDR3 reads CATTSRVKADTQYF. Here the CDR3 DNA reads TGTGCCACTACGAGTAGGGTAAAAGCAGATACGCAGTATTTT. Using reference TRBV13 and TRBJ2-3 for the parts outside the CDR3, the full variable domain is AAGVIQSPRHLIKEKRETATLKCYPIPRHDTVYWYQQGPGQDPQFLISFYEKMQSDKGSIPDRFSAQQFSDYHSELNMSSLELGDSALYFCATTSRVKADTQYFGPGTRLTVL.

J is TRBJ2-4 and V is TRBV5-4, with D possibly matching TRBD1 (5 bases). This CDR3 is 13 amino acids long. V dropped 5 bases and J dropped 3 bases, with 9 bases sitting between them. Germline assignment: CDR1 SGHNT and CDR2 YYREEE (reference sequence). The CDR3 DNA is TGTGCCAGCAGGGACACCGACAAAAACATTCAGTACTTC. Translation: CASRDTDKNIQYF.

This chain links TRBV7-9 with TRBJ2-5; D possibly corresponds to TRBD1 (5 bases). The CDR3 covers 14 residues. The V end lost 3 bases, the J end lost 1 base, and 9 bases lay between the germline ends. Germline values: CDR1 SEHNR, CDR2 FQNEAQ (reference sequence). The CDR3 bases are TGTGCCAGCAGCTTTCAGGGCGTCCAAGAGACCCAGTACTTC. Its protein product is CASSFQGVQETQYF. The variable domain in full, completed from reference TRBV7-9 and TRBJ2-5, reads DTGVSQNPRHKITKRGQNVTFRCDPISEHNRLYWYRQTLGQGPEFLTYFQNEAQLEKSRLLSDRFSAERPKGSFSTLEIQRTEQGDSAMYLCASSFQGVQETQYFGPGTRLLVL.

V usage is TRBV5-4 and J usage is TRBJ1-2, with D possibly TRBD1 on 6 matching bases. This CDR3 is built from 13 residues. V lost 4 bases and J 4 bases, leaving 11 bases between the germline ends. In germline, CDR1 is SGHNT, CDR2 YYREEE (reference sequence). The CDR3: CASSPDSRYGYTF. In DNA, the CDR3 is TGTGCCAGCAGCCCGGACAGCCGCTATGGCTACACCTTC.

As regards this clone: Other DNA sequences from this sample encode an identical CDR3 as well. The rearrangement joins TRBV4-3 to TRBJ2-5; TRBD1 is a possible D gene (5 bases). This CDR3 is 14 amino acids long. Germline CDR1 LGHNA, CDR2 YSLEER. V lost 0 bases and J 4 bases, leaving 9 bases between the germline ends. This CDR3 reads CASSQEGAGETQYF. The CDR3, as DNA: TGCGCCAGCAGCCAAGAAGGGGCTGGAGAGACCCAGTACTTC.